One and the same sample provided the 11 T cell receptor beta chains below, sequenced in a study of blood T cell repertoires in COVID-19. Repertoires were generated with immunoSEQ multiplex PCR, while TCRdb's copy carries only in-frame clones and drops some. The sample includes 250,000 to 350,000 clones, 90% seen only once; the top ten take approximately 4.5%. What was sequenced was PBMCs or T cells enriched from blood (not recorded which). Receptors originate from a woman aged 18 to 35 with acute COVID-19.

CDR3 sequence: CASSLVGMTEAFF. The DNA for the CDR3 is TGTGCCAGCAGCTTAGTCGGTATGACTGAAGCTTTCTTT. The V and J genes are TRBV11-2 and TRBJ1-1; D not resolved. CDR1 is SGHAT, CDR2 FQNNGV, per germline. The V end lost 1 base, the J end lost 5 bases, and 8 bases lay between the germline ends. The length of the CDR3 is 13 residues.

The chain carries TRBV5-1 and TRBJ2-7, with 9 nucleotides matching TRBD1. This CDR3 spans 15 amino acids. J gave up 6 bases and V 1 base, and 8 bases lay outside the gene matches. Germline V gene sequence: CDR1 SGHRS, CDR2 YFSETQ. As DNA, the CDR3 is TGCGCCAGCAGCTTGACCTCCGGGACAGGGTTCGAGCAGTACTTC. This gives the protein CASSLTSGTGFEQYF.

This chain joins TRBV18 and TRBJ1-2, with 12 nucleotides matching TRBD1. The trim removed 3 bases at V and 7 bases at J, leaving 12 bases unmatched. The CDR3 sequence is 17 residues long. Germline V gene data show CDR1 as KGHSH and CDR2 as LQKENI. The CDR3 is CASSPYGTGGAGSGYTF. The CDR3 DNA reads as TGTGCCAGCTCACCGTACGGGACAGGGGGCGCGGGTTCTGGCTACACCTTC.

The rearrangement joins TRBV24-1 to TRBJ2-5; a possible D gene is TRBD2 (6 bases). V was trimmed by 4 bases and J by 4 bases, leaving 18 bases between them. The germline CDR1 and CDR2 sequences are KGHDR and SFDVKD. The CDR3 has 16 residues. The chain's CDR3 is CATSERLDRDLETQYF. The CDR3 coding sequence is TGTGCCACCAGTGAGAGACTAGATAGAGACTTAGAGACCCAGTACTTC.

CDR3 nucleotides: TGTGCCAGCAGTTTAGGGCAGGGGGCCTTCAATGAGCAGTTCTTC. Its translation: CASSLGQGAFNEQFF. The rearrangement joins TRBV27 to TRBJ2-1; 8 nucleotides agree with TRBD1. CDR1 is MNHEY and CDR2 is SMNVEV in the germline V gene (reference sequence). J lost 6 bases, V lost 2 bases, and 6 bases had no gene match. The CDR3 length is 15 residues.

In DNA form, the CDR3 reads TGTGCCAGCAGTTTGAGGGACAGGTATGAAGCTTTCTTT. It specifies CASSLRDRYEAFF. The chain joins TRBV27 to TRBJ1-1; 8 nucleotides agree with TRBD1. CDR3 length equals 13 residues. The germline CDR1 and CDR2 sequences are MNHEY and SMNVEV (reference sequence). The V segment lost 3 bases and the J segment 7 bases; nucleotides outside the gene matches: 4.

The chain's CDR3 is CASSVGLAPQETQYF. The CDR3 DNA follows: TGTGCCAGCAGCGTGGGACTAGCGCCTCAAGAGACCCAGTACTTC. This chain connects TRBV9 to TRBJ2-5; 10 nucleotides align to TRBD2. V lost 2 bases to trimming and J lost 2 bases; unmatched junction nucleotides: 3. The CDR3 loop spans 15 amino acids. Germline V lookup: CDR1 SGDLS, CDR2 YYNGEE.

This rearrangement joins TRBV3-1 (or the pseudogene TRBV3-2) to TRBJ2-1; no clear D gene. Deletions cut 0 bases from V and 0 bases from J, with 6 bases between. This CDR3 is 15 amino acids long. Germline V gene sequence: CDR1 LGHDT, CDR2 YNNKEL (reference sequence). The CDR3: CASSQDLGSYNEQFF. CDR3 coding DNA: TGTGCCAGCAGCCAAGATCTCGGCTCCTACAATGAGCAGTTCTTC.

The chain joins TRBV3-1 (or the pseudogene TRBV3-2) to TRBJ1-3; 12 bases match TRBD1. With 1 base clipped from V and 3 bases from J, the junction kept 10 bases outside the gene matches. Germline CDR1 LGHDT, CDR2 YNNKEL (reference sequence). The CDR3 covers 19 residues. The DNA for the CDR3 is TGTGCCAGCAGCCAAGCGACCTCCGGGACAGGGGGCCTTGGAAACACCATATATTTT. Translated, it gives CASSQATSGTGGLGNTIYF.

V is TRBV9 and J is TRBJ2-7; 8 bases are a match to TRBD2. The germline CDR1 and CDR2 sequences are SGDLS and YYNGEE. J was trimmed by 7 bases and V by 4 bases; bases with no gene match: 16. The CDR3 totals 16 residues. CDR3 amino acids: CASSLDRGTSGAEQYF. Here the CDR3 DNA reads TGTGCCAGCAGCCTAGATCGGGGAACTAGCGGAGCTGAGCAGTACTTC.

This sequence joins TRBV3-1 (or the pseudogene TRBV3-2) and TRBJ1-6; TRBD1 might be the D (5 bases). V was clipped by 4 bases and J by 7 bases, with 8 bases between them. The CDR3 spans 13 residues. CDR1 is LGHDT, CDR2 YNNKEL, per germline (reference sequence). The DNA of the CDR3 is TGTGCCAGCAGCCCCAGACAGAATTCACCCCTCCACTTT. Its translation: CASSPRQNSPLHF.